This entry lists 11 T cell receptor beta chains sequenced from one sample in a study of post-analysis software for immune sequencing data. Points from the study as a whole: Patients carried roughly 5 TRBV segments more frequently than controls did, and TRBV5-6, TRBV5-1 and TRBV20-1 were among them.

Their cognate antigens are unknown. Built from TCR beta cDNA, the libraries had unique molecular identifiers in them. MiXCR, applied by TCRdb to the PCR reads, yields one record per CDR3 protein. The sample gives over 300,000 distinct CDR3 sequences, approximately 38% of which show up once; 13% is in the top ten. Source material: blood. Receptor source: a girl aged 10 to 17 with multiple sclerosis.

The chain employs TRBV7-2 and TRBJ2-3, with D perhaps given as TRBD1 or TRBD2 (6 bases each). The CDR3 extends over 17 amino acids. V was clipped by 2 bases and J by 1 base, with 16 bases between them. Germline CDR1 reads SGHTA; CDR2 reads FQGNSA. CDR3 residues: CASSLHGGELGTDTQYF. The CDR3, as DNA: TGTGCCAGCAGCTTACACGGGGGCGAGCTAGGCACAGATACGCAGTATTTT.

The chain combines TRBV12-3 or TRBV12-4 with TRBJ1-2; D may be TRBD1 (5 bases). With 3 bases removed from V and 2 bases from J, the gap between germline ends came to 13 bases. This CDR3 contains 15 residues. The CDR3: CASSFPFQGNYGYTF. Here the CDR3 DNA reads TGTGCCAGCAGTTTCCCCTTTCAGGGAAACTATGGCTACACCTTC.

The chain combines TRBV29-1 with TRBJ2-1, with TRBD2 matching over 10 bases. Germline-derived CDR1 and CDR2 are SQVTM and ANQGSEA. The CDR3 length is 14 residues. Trimming at V came to 3 bases and at J to 4 bases, leaving 3 bases not matched to a gene. The CDR3 loop reads CSVEPSGGYNEQFF. The CDR3 nucleotides are TGCAGCGTTGAGCCTAGCGGGGGATACAATGAGCAGTTCTTC.

The chain combines TRBV12-3 or TRBV12-4 with TRBJ1-6; 8 bases align to TRBD1. J was trimmed by 7 bases and V by 3 bases; bases with no gene match: 5. The CDR3 is 15 amino acids. CDR3 nucleotides: TGTGCCAGCAGTTTTCGCGACAGGGGAAATTCACCCCTCCACTTT. Translation gives CASSFRDRGNSPLHF.

The chain recombines TRBV6-2 or TRBV6-3 with TRBJ2-3; possible D gene TRBD1, 5 bases. V lost 6 bases, J lost 11 bases, and 18 bases lay in between. The germline V gene has CDR1 MNHEY and CDR2 SVGEGT. The CDR3 contains 13 residues. CDR3 protein: CASSRVGSLKQYF. The CDR3 DNA is TGTGCCAGCAGCAGGGTAGGGTCCTTGAAGCAGTATTTT.

This clonotype was seen at least ten times. CDR3: CSALPVGSSYNEQFF. CDR3 DNA sequence: TGCAGTGCCCTCCCAGTGGGAAGCTCCTACAATGAGCAGTTCTTC. The V gene is TRBV20-1, the J gene TRBJ2-1; D is undetermined. The CDR3 has 15 residues. The V gene's germline CDR1 is DFQATT and CDR2 SNEGSKA (reference sequence). The V and J ends lost 6 bases and 0 bases respectively, with 15 bases between them.

The chain joins TRBV10-3 to TRBJ2-7; tentatively, D is TRBD1 or TRBD2 (5 bases each). V lost 4 bases and J 1 base, leaving 17 bases between the germline ends. Germline-derived CDR1 and CDR2 are ENHRY and SYGVKD. CDR3 length: 16 amino acids. The CDR3 coding sequence is TGTGCCATCAGTGGCACCGGGGCCAAAAGATCCTACGAGCAGTACTTC. Protein: CAISGTGAKRSYEQYF.

V is TRBV6-5 and J is TRBJ1-2; D is uncertain. CDR3 length: 13 residues. Germline assignment: CDR1 MNHEY and CDR2 SVGAGI. The germline V and J ends were trimmed by 5 bases and 4 bases, with 11 bases remaining between them. CDR3 amino acids: CASSRELGYGYTF. The CDR3 DNA sequence: TGTGCCAGCAGTCGGGAGCTAGGCTATGGCTACACCTTC.

Comments on this clonotype: One end of the junction is discordant with germline, which a read error may explain. The genes are TRBV9 and TRBJ2-1; D ambiguous. This CDR3 contains 13 residues. CDR1 and CDR2 (germline): SGDLS, YYNGEE. The CDR3 sequence is CASSARPYNKQFF. Here the CDR3 DNA reads TGTGCCAGCAGCGCGAGGCCCTACAATAAGCAGTTCTTC.

The gene calls are TRBV6-5 and TRBJ2-7, with TRBD2 identical over 10 bases. The J call may be wrong; the DNA end is better matched by TRBJ2-5. The CDR3 length is 17 residues. The germline V gene has CDR1 MNHEY and CDR2 SVGAGI. The CDR3 DNA sequence: TGTGCCAGCAGTTACTCGGCTAGCGGGGGCCTAGGAGAGACCCAGTACTTC. Translation: CASSYSASGGLGETQYF.

Here the CDR3 DNA reads TGTGCCAGCAGTGAGGACCTGGTTCCAGATACGCAGTATTTT. It yields the protein CASSEDLVPDTQYF. V and J are TRBV25-1 and TRBJ2-3; D call uncertain. V was cut by 3 bases and J by 4 bases, with 11 bases left in between. This CDR3 region has 14 residues. The germline CDR1 and CDR2 sequences are MGHDK and SYGVNS.